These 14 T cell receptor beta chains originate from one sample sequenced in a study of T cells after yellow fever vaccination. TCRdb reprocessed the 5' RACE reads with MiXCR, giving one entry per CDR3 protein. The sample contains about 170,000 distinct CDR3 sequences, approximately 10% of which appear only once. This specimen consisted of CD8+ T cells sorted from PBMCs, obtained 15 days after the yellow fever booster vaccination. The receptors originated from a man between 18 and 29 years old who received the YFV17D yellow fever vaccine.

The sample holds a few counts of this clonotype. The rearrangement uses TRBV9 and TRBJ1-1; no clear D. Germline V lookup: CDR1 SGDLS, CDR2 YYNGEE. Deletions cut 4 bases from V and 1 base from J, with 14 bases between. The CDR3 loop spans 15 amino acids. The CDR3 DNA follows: TGTGCCAGCAGCCCCCGCGACTGGGAGAACACTGAAGCTTTCTTT. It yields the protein CASSPRDWENTEAFF. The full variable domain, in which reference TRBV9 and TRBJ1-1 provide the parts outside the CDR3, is DSGVTQTPKHLITATGQRVTLRCSPRSGDLSVYWYQQSLDQGLQFLIQYYNGEERAKGNILERFSAQQFPDLHSELNLSSLELGDSALYFCASSPRDWENTEAFFGQGTRLTVV.

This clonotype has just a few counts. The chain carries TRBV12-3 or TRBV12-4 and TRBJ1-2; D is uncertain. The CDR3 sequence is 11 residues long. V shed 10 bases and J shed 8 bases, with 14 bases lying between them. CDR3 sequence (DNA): TGTGCCATCCCTGCGGGCCGCGGCTACACCTTC. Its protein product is CAIPAGRGYTF.

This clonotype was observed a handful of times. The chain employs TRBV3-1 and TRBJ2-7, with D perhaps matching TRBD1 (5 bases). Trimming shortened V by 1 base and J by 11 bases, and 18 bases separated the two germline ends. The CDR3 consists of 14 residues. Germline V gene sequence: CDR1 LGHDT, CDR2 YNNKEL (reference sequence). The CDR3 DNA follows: TGTGCCAGCAGCCAAGCGGAGACAGTTTCGCCGGAGTACTTC. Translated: CASSQAETVSPEYF.

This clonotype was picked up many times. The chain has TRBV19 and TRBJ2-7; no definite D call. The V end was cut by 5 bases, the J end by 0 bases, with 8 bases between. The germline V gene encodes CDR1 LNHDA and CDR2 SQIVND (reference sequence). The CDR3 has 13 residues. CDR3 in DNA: TGTGCCAGTAGTTACACAGCCTCCTACGAGCAGTACTTC. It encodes CASSYTASYEQYF.

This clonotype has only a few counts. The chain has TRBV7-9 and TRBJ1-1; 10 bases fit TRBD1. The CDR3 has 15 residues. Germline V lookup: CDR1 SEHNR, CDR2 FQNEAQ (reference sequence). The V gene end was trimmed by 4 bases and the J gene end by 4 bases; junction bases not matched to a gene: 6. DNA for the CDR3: TGTGCCAGCAGCTCCCGGGACAGGGGTGTCACTGAAGCTTTCTTT. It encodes CASSSRDRGVTEAFF.

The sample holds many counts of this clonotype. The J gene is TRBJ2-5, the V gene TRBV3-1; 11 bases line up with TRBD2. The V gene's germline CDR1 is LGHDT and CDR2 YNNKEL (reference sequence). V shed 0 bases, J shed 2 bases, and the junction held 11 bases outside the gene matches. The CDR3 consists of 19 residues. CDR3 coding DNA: TGTGCCAGCAGCCAAGATCTCGGCCTAGCGGGGGGCCTTCAAGAGACCCAGTACTTC. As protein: CASSQDLGLAGGLQETQYF.

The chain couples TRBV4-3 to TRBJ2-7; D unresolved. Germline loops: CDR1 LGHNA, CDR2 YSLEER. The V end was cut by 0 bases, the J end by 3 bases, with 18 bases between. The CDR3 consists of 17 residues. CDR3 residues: CASSQDRSRFRNYEQYF. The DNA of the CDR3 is TGCGCCAGCAGCCAAGATAGGTCGCGGTTCCGAAACTACGAGCAGTACTTC.

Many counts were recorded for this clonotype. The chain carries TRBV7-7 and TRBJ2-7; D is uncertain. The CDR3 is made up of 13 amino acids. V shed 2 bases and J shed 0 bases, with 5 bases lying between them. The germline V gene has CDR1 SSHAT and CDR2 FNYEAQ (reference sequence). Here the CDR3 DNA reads TGTGCCAGCAGCTTATCGAGCTCCTACGAGCAGTACTTC. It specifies CASSLSSSYEQYF.

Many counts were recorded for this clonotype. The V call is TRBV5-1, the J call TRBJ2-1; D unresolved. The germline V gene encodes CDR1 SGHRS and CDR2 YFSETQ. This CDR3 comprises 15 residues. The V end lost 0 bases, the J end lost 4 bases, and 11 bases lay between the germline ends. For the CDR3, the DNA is TGCGCCAGCAGCTTGGCCTCCGACGAGTACAATGAGCAGTTCTTC. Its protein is CASSLASDEYNEQFF.

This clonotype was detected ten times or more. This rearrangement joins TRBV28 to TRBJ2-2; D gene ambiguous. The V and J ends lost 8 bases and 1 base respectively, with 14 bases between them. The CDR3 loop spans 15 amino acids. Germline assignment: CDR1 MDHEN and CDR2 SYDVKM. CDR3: CASARIRVNTGELFF. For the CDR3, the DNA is TGTGCCAGCGCCAGGATCCGGGTGAACACCGGGGAGCTGTTTTTT.

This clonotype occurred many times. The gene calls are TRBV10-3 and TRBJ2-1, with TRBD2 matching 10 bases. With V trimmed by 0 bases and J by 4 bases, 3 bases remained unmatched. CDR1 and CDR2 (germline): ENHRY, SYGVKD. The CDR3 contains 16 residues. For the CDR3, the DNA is TGTGCCATCAGTGAGTCGGGGACTAGCGCTTACAATGAGCAGTTCTTC. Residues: CAISESGTSAYNEQFF.

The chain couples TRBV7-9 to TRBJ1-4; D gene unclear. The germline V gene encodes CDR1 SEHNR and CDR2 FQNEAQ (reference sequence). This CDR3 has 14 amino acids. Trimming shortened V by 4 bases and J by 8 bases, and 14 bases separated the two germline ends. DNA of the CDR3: TGTGCCAGCAGCTCAGACTATGGATGGGAAAAACTGTTTTTT. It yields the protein CASSSDYGWEKLFF.

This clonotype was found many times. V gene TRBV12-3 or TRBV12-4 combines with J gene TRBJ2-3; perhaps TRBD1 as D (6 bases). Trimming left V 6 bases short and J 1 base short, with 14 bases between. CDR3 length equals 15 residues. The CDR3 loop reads CASRSTGLGTDTQYF. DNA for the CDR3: TGTGCCAGCAGGTCTACAGGGTTGGGCACAGATACGCAGTATTTT.

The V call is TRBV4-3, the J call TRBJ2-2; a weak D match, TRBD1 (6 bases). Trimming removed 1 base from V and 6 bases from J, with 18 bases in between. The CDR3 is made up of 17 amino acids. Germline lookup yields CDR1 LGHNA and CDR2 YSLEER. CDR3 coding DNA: TGCGCCAGCAGCCAAGGAGAGGCAGGGGTGTGGGCCGGGGAGCTGTTTTTT. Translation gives CASSQGEAGVWAGELFF.